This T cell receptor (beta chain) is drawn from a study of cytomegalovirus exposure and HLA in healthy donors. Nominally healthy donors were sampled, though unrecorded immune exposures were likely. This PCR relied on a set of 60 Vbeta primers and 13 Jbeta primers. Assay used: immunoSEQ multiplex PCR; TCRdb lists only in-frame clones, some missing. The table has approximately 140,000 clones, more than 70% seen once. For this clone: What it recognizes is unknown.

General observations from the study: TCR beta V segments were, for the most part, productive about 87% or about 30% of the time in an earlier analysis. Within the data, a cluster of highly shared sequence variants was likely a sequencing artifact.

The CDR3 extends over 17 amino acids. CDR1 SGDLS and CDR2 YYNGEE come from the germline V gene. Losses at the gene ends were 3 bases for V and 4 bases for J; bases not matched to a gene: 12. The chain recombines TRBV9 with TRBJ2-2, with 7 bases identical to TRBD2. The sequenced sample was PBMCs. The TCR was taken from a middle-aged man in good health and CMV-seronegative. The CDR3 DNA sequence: TGTGCCAGCAGCGGGCGACTTGGACTAGGGACCACCGGGGAGCTGTTTTTT. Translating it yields CASSGRLGLGTTGELFF.